The 19 T cell receptor beta chains presented below share a single source sample, sequenced in a study of cytomegalovirus exposure and HLA in healthy donors. Amplification used 60 Vbeta primers and 13 Jbeta primers. Profiled with immunoSEQ multiplex PCR; TCRdb holds only in-frame clones, not every one. The sample records about 200,000 clones, over 75% being singletons. Sequencing used PBMCs. These receptors originate from a man between 18 and 29 years old in good health and CMV-seronegative.

The chain recombines TRBV9 with TRBJ1-5; D is ambiguous. CDR1 is SGDLS and CDR2 is YYNGEE in the germline V gene. This CDR3 has 13 residues. V was cut by 3 bases and J by 4 bases, with 8 bases left in between. CDR3 bases: TGTGCCAGCAGCGCCTCAGATAATCAGCCCCAGCATTTT. Its protein product is CASSASDNQPQHF.

The V gene is TRBV29-1, the J gene TRBJ2-1, with 8 bases lining up with TRBD2. The CDR3 contains 13 residues. V was clipped by 7 bases and J by 2 bases; unmatched bases: 4. CDR1 and CDR2 from the germline V gene are SQVTM and ANQGSEA. CDR3 DNA: TGCAGCGCTCTGACTAGCGCCTACAATGAGCAGTTCTTC. As protein: CSALTSAYNEQFF.

The genes are TRBV27 and TRBJ2-6; 13 nucleotides match TRBD2. The V and J ends lost 6 bases and 1 base, in that order; junction bases with no gene match: 9. The CDR3 extends over 19 amino acids. The germline V gene encodes CDR1 MNHEY and CDR2 SMNVEV (reference sequence). DNA for the CDR3: TGTGCCAGCAGCCCCCCTGTGGGACTAGCGGGATCTGGGGCCAACGTCCTGACTTTC. It codes for CASSPPVGLAGSGANVLTF. The full variable domain, completed using reference TRBV27 and TRBJ2-6, is EAQVTQNPRYLITVTGKKLTVTCSQNMNHEYMSWYRQDPGLGLRQIYYSMNVEVTDKGDVPEGYKVSRKEKRNFPLILESPSPNQTSLYFCASSPPVGLAGSGANVLTFGAGSRLTVL.

The chain has TRBV5-4 and TRBJ2-1; 7 positions agree with TRBD1. Trimming removed 6 bases from V and 10 bases from J; junction bases left unmatched: 7. Germline CDR1 and CDR2: SGHNT and YYREEE (reference sequence). This CDR3 is 12 amino acids long. The CDR3 here is CASTGTALEQFF. The DNA for the CDR3 is TGTGCCAGCACCGGGACAGCCTTGGAGCAGTTCTTC.

This rearrangement joins TRBV5-1 to TRBJ2-3, with D possibly TRBD2 on 6 matching bases. V was clipped by 4 bases and J by 0 bases, with 12 bases between them. This CDR3 region has 15 residues. Germline-derived CDR1 and CDR2 are SGHRS and YFSETQ. The DNA for the CDR3 is TGCGCCAGCAGCCGGGGAGCGGGTAGCACAGATACGCAGTATTTT. Translating gives CASSRGAGSTDTQYF. The full variable domain, rest sourced from reference TRBV5-1 and TRBJ2-3, is KAGVTQTPRYLIKTRGQQVTLSCSPISGHRSVSWYQQTPGQGLQFLFEYFSETQRNKGNFPGRFSGRQFSNSRSEMNVSTLELGDSALYLCASSRGAGSTDTQYFGPGTRLTVL.

The J gene is TRBJ1-5, the V gene TRBV4-2, with 7 positions matching TRBD1. Germline V gene data show CDR1 as LGHNA and CDR2 as YNFKEQ. V shed 0 bases, J shed 9 bases, and the junction held 14 bases outside the gene matches. The CDR3 is made up of 17 amino acids. CDR3 coding DNA: TGTGCCAGCAGCCAAGATAGGAGGAACAGGGGATACGGGCCCCAGCATTTT. It yields the protein CASSQDRRNRGYGPQHF.

This clone was seen a single time. This chain connects TRBV7-3 to TRBJ2-5; 7 nucleotides match TRBD1. The J call is doubtful: the DNA matches TRBJ2-7 better. The germline V gene encodes CDR1 SGHTA and CDR2 FQGTGA. The CDR3 has 14 amino acids. The DNA for the CDR3 is TGTGCCAGCAGCTTAAACAGGGGAAATTACGAGCAGTACTTC. Encoded protein: CASSLNRGNYEQYF.

The chain employs TRBV27 and TRBJ1-5; TRBD1 is a possible D gene (5 bases). From germline, CDR1 is MNHEY and CDR2 SMNVEV (reference sequence). Trimming removed 0 bases at V and 6 bases at J, with 9 bases between. The CDR3 spans 14 residues. In nucleotides, the CDR3 is TGTGCCAGCAGTTTATCAGGGGAGGGTCAGCCCCAGCATTTT. Translation: CASSLSGEGQPQHF.

The rearrangement uses TRBV18 and TRBJ2-7, with D unresolved. V was shortened by 3 bases and J by 0 bases, with 9 bases between the two germline ends. Looked up from germline, CDR1 is KGHSH and CDR2 is LQKENI. CDR3 length: 14 residues. In nucleotides, the CDR3 is TGTGCCAGCTCACCCGACGAGGTCTCCTACGAGCAGTACTTC. Protein sequence: CASSPDEVSYEQYF.

J is TRBJ1-1 and V is TRBV7-2; 7 nucleotides line up with TRBD1. J gave up 1 base and V 0 bases, and 11 bases lay outside the gene matches. This CDR3 comprises 18 residues. CDR1 is SGHTA and CDR2 is FQGNSA in the germline V gene. DNA of the CDR3: TGTGCCAGCAGCTTAGCTCGCTTTTCGGACAGGACGAACACTGAAGCTTTCTTT. It translates to CASSLARFSDRTNTEAFF.

The gene calls are TRBV15 and TRBJ2-5; 8 bases fit TRBD2. CDR1 LNHNV and CDR2 YYDKDF come from the germline V gene (reference sequence). The V and J ends lost 6 bases and 2 bases, in that order; junction bases with no gene match: 11. The CDR3 runs 16 residues. CDR3 DNA sequence: TGTGCCACCAGTTCGGACCGGGGGGGCCCACAAGAGACCCAGTACTTC. The encoded protein is CATSSDRGGPQETQYF.

In its sample, this clone was seen a few times. This sequence joins TRBV5-8 and TRBJ2-7; D perhaps matches TRBD1 (5 bases). This CDR3 comprises 13 residues. V was shortened by 5 bases and J by 2 bases, with 11 bases between the two germline ends. Germline V gene lookup returns CDR1 SGHTS and CDR2 YDEGEE. The CDR3 sequence: CASRQTATYEQYF. The CDR3 nucleotides read TGTGCCAGCAGACAGACAGCGACCTACGAGCAGTACTTC.

The chain joins TRBV15 to TRBJ1-5, with D perhaps matching TRBD1 (6 bases). The germline gives CDR1 LNHNV, CDR2 YYDKDF (reference sequence). There are 16 residues in the CDR3. The V gene lost 1 base and the J gene lost 1 base, with 11 bases spanning the gap. CDR3 amino acids: CATSRGVQGSNQPQHF. CDR3 nucleotides: TGTGCCACCAGCAGAGGCGTTCAGGGGAGCAATCAGCCCCAGCATTTT. The full variable domain, rest sourced from reference TRBV15 and TRBJ1-5, is DAMVIQNPRYQVTQFGKPVTLSCSQTLNHNVMYWYQQKSSQAPKLLFHYYDKDFNNEADTPDNFQSRRPNTSFCFLDIRSPGLGDTAMYLCATSRGVQGSNQPQHFGDGTRLSIL.

This rearrangement joins TRBV7-2 to TRBJ2-6; 7 nucleotides match TRBD1. After removal of 4 bases from V and 0 bases from J, the junction contained 9 bases not matched to a gene. Germline V CDR1 and CDR2: SGHTA, FQGNSA. The CDR3 extends over 18 amino acids. CDR3 region: CASSSRGTDYSGANVLTF. In nucleotides, the CDR3 is TGTGCCAGCAGCTCAAGGGGGACAGACTACTCTGGGGCCAACGTCCTGACTTTC.

CDR3 nucleotide sequence: TGTGCCAGCAGATTGTGGACAGGGGACACCGGGGAGCTGTTTTTT. This codes for CASRLWTGDTGELFF. The genes are TRBV6-5 and TRBJ2-2; 9 bases line up with TRBD1. The CDR3 consists of 15 residues. The germline V gene has CDR1 MNHEY and CDR2 SVGAGI. The trim removed 6 bases at V and 3 bases at J, leaving 5 bases unmatched.

The chain uses TRBV7-3 and TRBJ1-1, with 8 bases identical to TRBD1. Trimming took 5 bases from V and 0 from J; bases not matched to a gene: 11. CDR3 length equals 17 residues. Looked up from germline, CDR1 is SGHTA and CDR2 is FQGTGA. CDR3 sequence (DNA): TGTGCCAGCAGCCAATGGACAGGGAGTTATCTGAACACTGAAGCTTTCTTT. Protein: CASSQWTGSYLNTEAFF. Together with reference TRBV7-3 and TRBJ1-1, the CDR3 gives the full variable domain: GAGVSQTPSNKVTEKGKYVELRCDPISGHTALYWYRQSLGQGPEFLIYFQGTGAADDSGLPNDRFFAVRPEGSVSTLKIQRTERGDSAVYLCASSQWTGSYLNTEAFFGQGTRLTVV.

In this sample, this clone turned up once. V is TRBV7-3 and J is TRBJ2-3, with unresolved D. CDR1 and CDR2 from the germline V gene are SGHTA and FQGTGA. The CDR3 runs 14 residues. The germline V and J ends were trimmed by 1 base and 2 bases, with 7 bases remaining between them. CDR3 sequence: CASSLSGHTDTQYF. The CDR3 coding sequence is TGTGCCAGCAGCTTAAGTGGCCACACAGATACGCAGTATTTT.

V and J are TRBV28 and TRBJ1-1; TRBD1 matches at 8 bases. Germline V lookup: CDR1 MDHEN, CDR2 SYDVKM. V lost 2 bases, J lost 5 bases, and 10 bases stayed unmatched. The length of the CDR3 is 16 residues. The CDR3 loop is CASSLVLTGVETEAFF. In nucleotides, the CDR3 is TGTGCCAGCAGTTTAGTCTTGACAGGGGTGGAGACTGAAGCTTTCTTT.

Details on this clone: A junction end diverges from the germline sequence, so it may reflect a read error. The same CDR3 can be traced to other DNA sequences in this sample. The CDR3 protein is CASSRLAVSNEQFF. The CDR3 DNA is TGCGCCAGCAGTAGACTAGCGGTAAGCAATGAGCAGTTCTTC. The chain couples TRBV6-5 to TRBJ2-1, with 9 positions matching TRBD2. The CDR3 is 14 residues long. Germline CDR1 and CDR2: MNHEY and SVGAGI.